The rows below give T cell receptor beta chains drawn from one sample of a study of T cells in Graves' hyperthyroidism and ophthalmopathy. TCRdb re-called the multiplex PCR reads with MiXCR, one entry per CDR3 protein. The data contain hundreds of thousands of distinct CDR3 sequences, approximately 14% of them seen just once; the ten biggest clones take up more than 8.5%. The sequenced sample consisted of blood. The source is a woman under 30 with Graves' hyperthyroidism. Both conserved end residues are part of each CDR3. Each record gives: clone size, J gene, V gene, D gene, CDR3 DNA, CDR3 protein. A D gene is named only where the DNA matches it firmly. Not every row has a clone size; where given, it reads once, few, many or a size class.

>few|TRBJ1-6|TRBV18|NA
TGTGCCAGCTCACCGAATCCACCGGGCACAGTCAATTCACCCCTCCACTTT
CASSPNPPGTVNSPLHF
>few|TRBJ2-1|TRBV13|NA
TGTGCCAGCAGCCCCGGTGCTGGGGAGGGGGCCGGTGAGCAGTTCTTC
CASSPGAGEGAGEQFF
>many|TRBJ2-3|TRBV7-9|TRBD2
TGTGCCAGCAAAAGCGGGGTCGGTGATACGCAGTATTTT
CASKSGVGDTQYF
>many|TRBJ1-3|TRBV28|NA
TGTGCCAGCAGTCCTACCTCTGGAAACACCATATATTTT
CASSPTSGNTIYF
>few|TRBJ1-2|TRBV7-3|TRBD1
TGTGCCAGCAGCCGGACAGGGGATGGCTACACCTTC
CASSRTGDGYTF
>few|TRBJ2-1|TRBV5-1|TRBD2
TGCGCCAGCAGCTTGTTGGCCAGCGGGAGATACACCTACAATGAGCAGTTCTTC
CASSLLASGRYTYNEQFF
>few|TRBJ2-2|TRBV19|TRBD2
TGTGCCAGTCGGACTAGCGGGAGGTCGTCCACCGGGGAGCTGTTTTTT
CASRTSGRSSTGELFF
>many|TRBJ2-1|TRBV12-3/TRBV12-4|TRBD1
TGTGCCAGCAGTAGTACAGGGGGCGATCCTAACAATGAGCAGTTCTTC
CASSSTGGDPNNEQFF
>few|TRBJ2-1|TRBV6-1|NA
TGTGCCAGCAGTCCGGGCCCAGAGGGGAATGAGCAGTTCTTC
CASSPGPEGNEQFF
>many|TRBJ2-4|TRBV18|TRBD1
TGTGCCAGCTCACAAGGACAGGCCGCCAAAAACATTCAGTACTTC
CASSQGQAAKNIQYF
>many|TRBJ2-7|TRBV7-2|NA
TGTGCCAGCAGCCCGAGGGACGGAACCTACGAGCAGTACTTC
CASSPRDGTYEQYF
>NA|TRBJ2-2|TRBV20-1|TRBD2
TGCAGTGCTAGGGGGCGGGAGGGCCACCCCGGGGAGCTGTTTTTT
CSARGREGHPGELFF
>many|TRBJ1-4|TRBV12-3/TRBV12-4|NA
TGTGCCAGCAGTTACACCCCGTTACGGGGGAATGAAAAACTGTTTTTT
CASSYTPLRGNEKLFF
>NA|TRBJ2-1|TRBV9|TRBD1
TGTGCCAGCAGCACTCCACAGGGGGTGGTCAATGAGCAGTTCTTC
CASSTPQGVVNEQFF
>NA|TRBJ2-3|TRBV7-9|TRBD2
TGTGCCAGCAGTTCGGGACTAGATGGTACGCAGTATTTT
CASSSGLDGTQYF
>few|TRBJ2-5|TRBV6-1|NA
TGTGCCAGCAACGGGAATCCCCAAGAGACCCAGTACTTC
CASNGNPQETQYF
>NA|TRBJ2-1|TRBV7-6|NA
TGTGCCAGCAGCTCCTCCCCGGCTGGACAGCTCTCCTACAATGAGCAGTTCTTC
CASSSSPAGQLSYNEQFF
>many|TRBJ2-1|TRBV6-1|NA
TGTGCCAGCAGTTCTCGGGGGCCATCCTACAATGAGCAGTTCTTC
CASSSRGPSYNEQFF
>NA|TRBJ2-1|TRBV7-2|NA
TGTGCCAGCCTTTCGAGACGCCCGCTCGATCGGCAGTTCTTC
CASLSRRPLDRQFF
>many|TRBJ2-7|TRBV28|NA
TGTGCCAGCAGTTTATCCCTTACTAGCTTACATCCCTCCTACGAGCAGTACTTC
CASSLSLTSLHPSYEQYF
>few|TRBJ1-5|TRBV12-3/TRBV12-4|NA
TGTGCCAGCAGCATCGGACAGACCGGAAGGAATCAGCCCCAGCATTTT
CASSIGQTGRNQPQHF
>NA|TRBJ2-1|TRBV7-2|NA
TGTGCCAGCAGCTTAGCGTGGGGTAGCGGTAGCTCCTACAATGAGCAGTTCTTC
CASSLAWGSGSSYNEQFF
>few|TRBJ2-3|TRBV5-4|TRBD2
TGTGCCAGCAGCATATTAGGGACTAGCGGGATCTCCCCCCACACAGATACGCAGTATTTT
CASSILGTSGISPHTDTQYF
>many|TRBJ2-1|TRBV11-2|TRBD2
TGTGCCAGCAGCCCCATAGCGGGACACTACAATGAGCAGTTCTTC
CASSPIAGHYNEQFF
>many|TRBJ2-1|TRBV6-2/TRBV6-3|TRBD2
TGTGCCAGCAGTTACTCGAAACTAGCGGGCTTTAATGAGCAGTTCTTC
CASSYSKLAGFNEQFF
>many|TRBJ2-7|TRBV2|TRBD1
TGTGCCAGCAGACGGACAGGGGCTGAAGAGCAGTACTTC
CASRRTGAEEQYF
>NA|TRBJ2-6|TRBV6-5|NA
TGTGCCAGCAGTTGGGGGGGCGCTTTTACTGGGGCCAACGTCCTGACTTTC
CASSWGGAFTGANVLTF
>many|TRBJ2-1|TRBV12-3/TRBV12-4|NA
TGTGCCAGTACTAAAACAGGGAGGATTCTCCAGTGGCAGTTCTTC
CASTKTGRILQWQFF
>NA|TRBJ2-2|TRBV7-9|NA
TGTGCCAGCAGCTTTGAAGCGAACACCGGGGAGCTGTTTTTT
CASSFEANTGELFF
>many|TRBJ1-2|TRBV20-1|NA
TGCAGTGCTAGAGATGCGGCCGGCAATGGCTACACCTTC
CSARDAAGNGYTF
>few|TRBJ1-2|TRBV6-1|NA
TGTGCCAGCACCACCTCCGGCCTTCGGGGTAGCTATGGCTACACCTTC
CASTTSGLRGSYGYTF
>many|TRBJ2-3|TRBV2|NA
TGTGCCAGCATATTCGGCGGGGGCACAGATACGCAGTATTTT
CASIFGGGTDTQYF
>NA|TRBJ2-2|TRBV27|NA
TGTGCCAGCAGTCCTGGAGGGTCGAGCACCGGGGAGCTGTTTTTT
CASSPGGSSTGELFF
>few|TRBJ2-3|TRBV7-9|NA
TGTGCCAGCAGCTTAAATTGGGGTTACGATACGCAGTATTTT
CASSLNWGYDTQYF
>many|TRBJ1-2|TRBV5-8|NA
TGTGCCAGCAGCTTGGACCGGCAGACCGGTGGCTACACCTTC
CASSLDRQTGGYTF
>NA|TRBJ2-1|TRBV5-4|NA
TGTGCCAGCAGCCAAGGGGGATTCTCCTACAATGAGCAGTTCTTC
CASSQGGFSYNEQFF
>many|TRBJ2-7|TRBV7-9|NA
TGTGCCAGCAAGGCAGGAGGCGACTACGAGCAGTACTTC
CASKAGGDYEQYF